This T cell receptor (beta chain) originates from a study of blood T cell repertoires in COVID-19. Study-level information: The origin of the acute and convalescent COVID-19 samples was the United States, Italy and Spain.

Generated by immunoSEQ multiplex PCR, the TCRdb table keeps only in-frame clones and is missing some. The sample lists around 170,000 clones, around four fifths occurring once. This clone was observed a handful of times. Material: peripheral blood. The TCR was taken from an older woman with acute or convalescent COVID-19.

The CDR3 here is CARNRPGQENSPLHF. The DNA of the CDR3 is TGCGCCAGGAACCGTCCGGGACAGGAGAATTCACCCCTCCACTTT. The J gene is TRBJ1-6, the V gene TRBV10-1; TRBD1 aligns across 8 bases. With V trimmed by 9 bases and J by 7 bases, 11 bases remained unmatched. The CDR3 contains 15 residues. CDR1 is WNHNN, CDR2 SYGVQD, per germline (reference sequence).